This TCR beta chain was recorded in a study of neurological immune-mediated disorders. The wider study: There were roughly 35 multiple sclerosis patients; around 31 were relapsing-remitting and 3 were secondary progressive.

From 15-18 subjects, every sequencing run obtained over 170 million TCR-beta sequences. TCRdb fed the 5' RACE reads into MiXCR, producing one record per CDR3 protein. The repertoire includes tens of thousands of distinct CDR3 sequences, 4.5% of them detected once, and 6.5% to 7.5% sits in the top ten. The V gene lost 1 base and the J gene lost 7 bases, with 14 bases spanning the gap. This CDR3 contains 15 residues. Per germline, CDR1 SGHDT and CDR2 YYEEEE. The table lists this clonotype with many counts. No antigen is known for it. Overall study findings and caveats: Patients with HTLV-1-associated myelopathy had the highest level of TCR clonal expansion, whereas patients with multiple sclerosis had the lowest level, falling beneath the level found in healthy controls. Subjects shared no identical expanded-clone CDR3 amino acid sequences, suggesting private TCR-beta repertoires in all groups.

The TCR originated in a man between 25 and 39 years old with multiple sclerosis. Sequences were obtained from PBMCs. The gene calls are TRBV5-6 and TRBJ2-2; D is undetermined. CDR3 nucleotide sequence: TGTGCCAGCAGCTTGTACGGCCCGCTCAGCGGGGAGCTGTTTTTT. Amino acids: CASSLYGPLSGELFF.